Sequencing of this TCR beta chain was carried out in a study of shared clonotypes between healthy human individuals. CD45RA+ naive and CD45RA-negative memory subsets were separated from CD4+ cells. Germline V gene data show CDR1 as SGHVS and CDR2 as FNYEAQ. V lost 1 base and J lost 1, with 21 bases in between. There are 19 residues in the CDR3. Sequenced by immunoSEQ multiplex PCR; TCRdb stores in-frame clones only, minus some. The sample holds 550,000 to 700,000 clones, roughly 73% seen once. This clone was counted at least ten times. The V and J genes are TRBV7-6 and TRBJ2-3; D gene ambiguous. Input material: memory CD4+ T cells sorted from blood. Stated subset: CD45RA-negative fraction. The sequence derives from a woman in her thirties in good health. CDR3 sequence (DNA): TGTGCCAGCAGCTTAGGGTGGGGAAGCGCCCGACGGGGCACAGATACGCAGTATTTT. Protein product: CASSLGWGSARRGTDTQYF.